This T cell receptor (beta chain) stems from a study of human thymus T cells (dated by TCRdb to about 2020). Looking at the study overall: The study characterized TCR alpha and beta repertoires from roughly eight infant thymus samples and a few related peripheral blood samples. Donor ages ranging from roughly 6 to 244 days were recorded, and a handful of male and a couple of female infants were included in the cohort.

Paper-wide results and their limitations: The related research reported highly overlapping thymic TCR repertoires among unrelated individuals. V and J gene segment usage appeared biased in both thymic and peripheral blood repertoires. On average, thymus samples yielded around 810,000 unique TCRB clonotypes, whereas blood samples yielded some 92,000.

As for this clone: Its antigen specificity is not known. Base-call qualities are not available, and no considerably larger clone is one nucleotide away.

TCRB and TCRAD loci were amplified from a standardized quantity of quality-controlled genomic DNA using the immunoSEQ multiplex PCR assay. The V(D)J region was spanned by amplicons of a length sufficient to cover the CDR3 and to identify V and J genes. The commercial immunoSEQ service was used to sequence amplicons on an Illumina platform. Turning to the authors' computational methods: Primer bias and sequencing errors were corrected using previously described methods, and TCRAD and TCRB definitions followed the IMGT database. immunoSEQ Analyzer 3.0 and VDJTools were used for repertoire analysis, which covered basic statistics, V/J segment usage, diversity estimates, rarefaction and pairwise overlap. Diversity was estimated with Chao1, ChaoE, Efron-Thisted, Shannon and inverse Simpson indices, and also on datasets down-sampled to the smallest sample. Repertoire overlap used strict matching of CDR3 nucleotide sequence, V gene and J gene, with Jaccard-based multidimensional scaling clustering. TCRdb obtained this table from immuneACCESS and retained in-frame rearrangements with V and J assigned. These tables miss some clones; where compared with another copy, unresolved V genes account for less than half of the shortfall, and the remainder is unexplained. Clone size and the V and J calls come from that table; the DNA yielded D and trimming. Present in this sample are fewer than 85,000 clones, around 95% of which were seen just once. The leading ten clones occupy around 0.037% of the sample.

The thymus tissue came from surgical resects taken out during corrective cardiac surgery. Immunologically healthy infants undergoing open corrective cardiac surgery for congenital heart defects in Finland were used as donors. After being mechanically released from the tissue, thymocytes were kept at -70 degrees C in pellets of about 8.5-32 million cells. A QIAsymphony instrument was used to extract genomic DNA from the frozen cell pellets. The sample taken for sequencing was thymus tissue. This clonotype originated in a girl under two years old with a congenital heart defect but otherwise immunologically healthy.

The CDR3 sequence is CASSPQTGTASNQPQHF. The nucleotide sequence reads as follows: TGTGCCAGCAGTCCCCAGACCGGGACAGCGAGCAATCAGCCCCAGCATTTT. Here the chain combines TRBV28 and TRBJ1-5; 7 middle bases align to TRBD1. The CDR3 has 17 amino acids, counting the end cysteine and phenylalanine. Left in the record is the CDR3 DNA by itself, 51 bases read in frame from the first base. Relative to germline, V is missing 5 bases and J is missing 1 base, with 11 bases of the junction outside any gene match. In the germline V gene, CDR1 corresponds to MDHEN and CDR2 to SYDVKM. Joined to the reference TRBV28 and TRBJ1-5 proteins, this CDR3 gives the full variable domain: DVKVTQSSRYLVKRTGEKVFLECVQDMDHENMFWYRQDPGLGLRLIYFSYDVKMKEKGDIPEGYSVSREKKERFSLILESASTNQTSMYLCASSPQTGTASNQPQHFGDGTRLSIL.